What follows are 12 T cell receptor beta chains derived from one specimen sequenced in a study of cytomegalovirus exposure and HLA in healthy donors. With 60 Vbeta and 13 Jbeta primers, the PCR was carried out. Some clones are missing from TCRdb's copy, which holds only in-frame ones; the method was immunoSEQ multiplex PCR. The sample records roughly 250,000 clones, 72% being singletons. The specimen was PBMCs. These receptors originate from a female donor in good health and CMV-seronegative.

J is TRBJ2-5 and V is TRBV7-2; maybe TRBD2 (6 bases). The CDR3 spans 14 residues. V was trimmed by 6 bases and J by 1 base, leaving 12 bases between them. In germline, CDR1 is SGHTA, CDR2 FQGNSA. CDR3 sequence reads: CASSPRGTQETQYF. As DNA, the CDR3 is TGTGCCAGCAGTCCCCGGGGGACCCAAGAGACCCAGTACTTC.

This clone turned up a few times. The V gene is TRBV18, the J gene TRBJ2-7; TRBD2 matches 9 bases. CDR1 is KGHSH, CDR2 LQKENI, per germline. This CDR3 comprises 16 residues. Losses at the gene ends were 4 bases for V and 0 bases for J; bases not matched to a gene: 7. The CDR3 sequence: CASSQGLAGYSYEQYF. CDR3 coding DNA: TGTGCCAGCTCACAGGGGCTAGCGGGGTACTCCTACGAGCAGTACTTC. The whole variable domain, remainder taken from reference TRBV18 and TRBJ2-7, is NAGVMQNPRHLVRRRGQEARLRCSPMKGHSHVYWYRQLPEEGLKFMVYLQKENIIDESGMPKERFSAEFPKEGPSILRIQQVVRGDSAAYFCASSQGLAGYSYEQYFGPGTRLTVT.

A few counts support this clone. The chain combines TRBV28 with TRBJ2-2; possibly TRBD1 for D (6 bases). Germline lookup yields CDR1 MDHEN and CDR2 SYDVKM. The V end was cut by 7 bases, the J end by 0 bases, with 18 bases between. The CDR3 loop spans 17 amino acids. CDR3 residues: CASTRPGQVTNTGELFF. For the CDR3, the DNA is TGTGCCAGCACCCGACCGGGACAAGTAACGAACACCGGGGAGCTGTTTTTT.

The rearrangement joins TRBV27 to TRBJ1-1; TRBD1 aligns across 10 bases. The CDR3 covers 12 residues. CDR1 and CDR2 from the germline V gene are MNHEY and SMNVEV (reference sequence). With V trimmed by 8 bases and J by 5 bases, 2 bases remained unmatched. The CDR3 DNA is TGTGCCAGCGGGGACAGGGGTACTGAAGCTTTCTTT. Its protein product is CASGDRGTEAFF.

The V and J genes are TRBV19 and TRBJ2-7; 8 bases fit TRBD1. From germline, CDR1 is LNHDA and CDR2 SQIVND (reference sequence). Losses at the gene ends were 4 bases for V and 3 bases for J; bases not matched to a gene: 5. This CDR3 has 14 residues. The CDR3 bases are TGTGCCAGTAGTAACGGACAGGGAGGCTACGAGCAGTACTTC. Protein sequence: CASSNGQGGYEQYF.

V gene TRBV19 combines with J gene TRBJ1-2; a weak D match, TRBD1 (6 bases). The germline CDR1 and CDR2 sequences are LNHDA and SQIVND (reference sequence). This CDR3 has 14 amino acids. V was pared by 3 bases and J by 7 bases, with 15 bases between. CDR3 DNA: TGTGCCAGTAGTATGACAAGAGCAGGGGTTGGCTACACCTTC. Amino acids: CASSMTRAGVGYTF.

The chain combines TRBV19 with TRBJ2-1; 10 bases are shared with TRBD2. Germline loops: CDR1 LNHDA, CDR2 SQIVND (reference sequence). J gave up 3 bases and V 3 bases, and 11 bases lay outside the gene matches. The CDR3 contains 18 residues. The CDR3 protein is CASSMDPLSGRDYNEQFF. For the CDR3, the DNA is TGTGCCAGTAGTATGGATCCACTGAGCGGGAGGGACTACAATGAGCAGTTCTTC.

This rearrangement joins TRBV7-9 to TRBJ2-1, with 10 bases fitting TRBD2. Germline V gene lookup returns CDR1 SEHNR and CDR2 FQNEAQ (reference sequence). Trimming cost V 5 bases and J 8 bases; bases outside gene matches: 3. This CDR3 comprises 13 residues. The CDR3 loop reads CASSLGLADEQFF. Here the CDR3 DNA reads TGTGCCAGCAGCCTAGGACTAGCGGATGAGCAGTTCTTC.

The chain carries TRBV5-1 and TRBJ1-2, with TRBD1 matching 7 bases. The germline V gene has CDR1 SGHRS and CDR2 YFSETQ. V lost 0 bases to trimming and J lost 7 bases; unmatched junction nucleotides: 6. This CDR3 spans 14 amino acids. CDR3 loop: CASSLGTGGSGYTF. CDR3 nucleotide sequence: TGCGCCAGCAGCTTGGGGACAGGAGGGAGTGGCTACACCTTC.

The chain couples TRBV7-2 to TRBJ2-3; 7 nucleotides match TRBD2. CDR1 and CDR2 (germline): SGHTA, FQGNSA. This CDR3 is built from 17 residues. V trimming: 4 bases; J trimming: 7 bases; junction bases outside the gene matches: 17. In nucleotides, the CDR3 is TGTGCCAGCAGCTCCGGACGGACTAGTCTTATAGGCTATACGCAGTATTTT. It specifies CASSSGRTSLIGYTQYF.

For the CDR3, the DNA is TGTGCCAGCAGCCCCACAGTTGGGGGGGCGCTTCGTAGAAACACCATATATTTT. Its translation is CASSPTVGGALRRNTIYF. The chain uses TRBV7-3 and TRBJ1-3, with D maybe TRBD1 (6 bases). Germline V gives CDR1 SGHTA, CDR2 FQGTGA. V was shortened by 5 bases and J by 5 bases, with 25 bases between the two germline ends. The CDR3 is 18 residues long.

The rearrangement joins TRBV28 to TRBJ1-4; the match to TRBD1 covers 10 bases. The trim removed 5 bases at V and 3 bases at J, leaving 3 bases unmatched. Germline loops: CDR1 MDHEN, CDR2 SYDVKM. CDR3 size: 15 residues. The CDR3 region has the DNA TGTGCCAGCAGTGACAGGGGGCAGTCTAATGAAAAACTGTTTTTT. Its protein product is CASSDRGQSNEKLFF. Based on the CDR3 plus reference TRBV28 and TRBJ1-4, the full variable domain is DVKVTQSSRYLVKRTGEKVFLECVQDMDHENMFWYRQDPGLGLRLIYFSYDVKMKEKGDIPEGYSVSREKKERFSLILESASTNQTSMYLCASSDRGQSNEKLFFGSGTQLSVL.